At least ten counts were recorded for the clone carrying this T cell receptor beta chain. What it binds is unknown. The V end was cut by 0 bases, the J end by 2 bases, with 11 bases between. This CDR3 comprises 14 residues. The germline gives CDR1 DFQATT, CDR2 SNEGSKA (reference sequence). The TCR beta profiling, which covered VDJ combination and CDR3 sequence, was carried out using genomic DNA as the template. TCRdb fed the reads into MiXCR, producing one record per CDR3 protein. In the table there are a few hundred thousand distinct CDR3 sequences, around 63% of which are singletons. The data belong to a study of CD8+CD57+ T cells in acquired aplastic anemia. Study information: Yields of DNA that came from sorted CD4+ and CD8+ cells averaged about 3.3 ug. Healthy donor sequencing depth: approximately 9.9 million CD4+, roughly 11 million CD8+ reads. Study-wide results and caveats: The same twenty-nine CD8+ CDR3 sequences occurred in patients and in controls.

This sequence originates from a human donor in good health. The sequencing sample was made of sorted CD4+, CD8+, or CD8+CD57+ T cells (not recorded which) from PBMCs. The rearrangement uses TRBV20-1 and TRBJ2-7; a weak D match, TRBD2 (5 bases). The DNA for the CDR3 is TGCAGTGCTAGAGATTTGGACTCCACCTACGAGCAGTACTTC. Protein sequence: CSARDLDSTYEQYF.